Listed below are T cell receptor beta chains from one sample, sequenced in a study of PD-L1 blockade in urothelial cancer. Clones were sequenced by immunoSEQ multiplex PCR, and TCRdb holds only the in-frame ones, with some missing. The table records about 87,000 clones, roughly 84% of them present only once. The sample in question was PBMCs, obtained around atezolizumab (anti-PD-L1) treatment. These receptors all stem from a man aged 55 to 70 with urothelial cancer. The CDR3 runs from the conserved cysteine through the conserved F or W. The D gene is left open where the match is weak. Clone sizes are given selectively: once, few, many, or a class where the clone is expanded.

j_gene	abundance	d_gene	v_gene	CDR3nt	CDR3aa
TRBJ2-5	-	-	TRBV11-2	TGTGCCAGCAGCTTAGCGAGGGTACAGGGGACCCAGTACTTC	CASSLARVQGTQYF
TRBJ1-4	few	TRBD1	TRBV2	TGTGCCAGCCGGCCGGGACAGGGTTTAAGACTGTTTTTT	CASRPGQGLRLFF
TRBJ2-2	-	TRBD2	TRBV19	TGTGCCAGTGCAGGGGTGGCTAGCGGGGGGGCGCGCACCGGGGAGCTGTTTTTT	CASAGVASGGARTGELFF
TRBJ2-7	-	-	TRBV7-9	TGTGCCAGCAGCTTAAGAGAGGCGGACGAGCAGTACTTC	CASSLREADEQYF
TRBJ2-1	-	TRBD1	TRBV5-6	TGTGCCAGCAGCTCGCAGGGGGTATGGGATGAGCAGTTCTTC	CASSSQGVWDEQFF
TRBJ1-2	-	TRBD1	TRBV7-9	TGTGCCAGCAGTTCCGGGACAGCGGCTGGCTACACCTTC	CASSSGTAAGYTF
TRBJ2-7	-	-	TRBV6-1	TGTGCCAGCAGTGAAAACGCAGGCGCCTCCTACGAGCAGTACTTC	CASSENAGASYEQYF
TRBJ1-1	-	-	TRBV5-4	TGTGCCAGCAGGTCCGGGGGGCAATTGAACACTGAAGCTTTCTTT	CASRSGGQLNTEAFF
TRBJ2-5	-	-	TRBV5-5	TGTGCCAGCAGCCCAATCTGGACAGGAGGGCGGGAGACCCAGTACTTC	CASSPIWTGGRETQYF
TRBJ2-7	once	TRBD1	TRBV5-1	TGCGCCAGCAGCTGGACAGGGGGCGGGTACGAGCAGTACTTC	CASSWTGGGYEQYF
TRBJ1-3	-	TRBD1	TRBV30	TGTGCCTGGAGTCCGTCAGGGAGGGGACAGGGGTCTGGAAACACCATATATTTT	CAWSPSGRGQGSGNTIYF
TRBJ2-3	-	TRBD2	TRBV19	TGTGCCAGTAGCCGAATTTCACTAGCGCCAGGAACGATACAGCAGTATTTT	CASSRISLAPGTIQQYF
TRBJ2-3	-	TRBD1	TRBV13	TGTGCCAGCAGCCCCGGGACAGTCGCGGCAGATACGCAGTATTTT	CASSPGTVAADTQYF
TRBJ1-6	few	TRBD1	TRBV6-5	TGTGCCAGCAGGCAGACAGGGGGCGGGCAGTCACCCCTCCACTTT	CASRQTGGGQSPLHF
TRBJ1-2	-	-	TRBV2	TGTGCCAGCAGTTCGGACAGCTATGGCTACACCTTC	CASSSDSYGYTF
TRBJ2-7	-	TRBD1	TRBV7-9	TGTGCCAGCAGCAAGAGCGACAGGGTCTACGAGCAGTACTTC	CASSKSDRVYEQYF
TRBJ2-7	-	TRBD2	TRBV19	TGTGCCAGTAGTATGCGGGGGGGCTACGAGCAGTACTTC	CASSMRGGYEQYF
TRBJ1-4	-	-	TRBV7-9	TGTGCCAGTGGACAGAGCCTGAGTTTAAAACTGTTTTTT	CASGQSLSLKLFF
TRBJ1-3	-	-	TRBV9	TGTGCCAGCAGCGCCGGAGGCTCTGGAAACACCATATATTTT	CASSAGGSGNTIYF
TRBJ1-1	once	-	TRBV18	TGTGCCAGCTCGCCGGTGATGAACACTGAAGCTTTCTTT	CASSPVMNTEAFF
TRBJ2-1	-	TRBD2	TRBV19	TGTGCCAGTAGCTTCGGCCCGACTAGCGGGATGGAGAATGAGCAGTTCTTC	CASSFGPTSGMENEQFF
TRBJ1-1	-	-	TRBV25-1	TGTGCCAGCAGTGAGGGAAGGACAGTGAGGGAGACTGAAGCTTTCTTT	CASSEGRTVRETEAFF
TRBJ1-5	-	-	TRBV19	TGTGCCAGTAGTATTGCGGGGGGGCAGCCCCAGCATTTT	CASSIAGGQPQHF
TRBJ1-1	-	-	TRBV11-2	TGTGCCAGCAGCTTGAGCCGGAACACTGAAGCTTTCTTT	CASSLSRNTEAFF
TRBJ2-1	-	-	TRBV7-3	TGTGCCAGCAGCTTCCGTCCCTATGAGCAGTTCTTC	CASSFRPYEQFF
TRBJ1-3	-	-	TRBV5-4	TGTGCCAGCAGCTTGGACAGTGCCTCTGGAAACACCATATATTTT	CASSLDSASGNTIYF
TRBJ1-3	once	-	TRBV6-6	TGTGCCAGCAGCACAGGTACTGGAAACACCATATATTTT	CASSTGTGNTIYF
TRBJ2-5	-	-	TRBV9	TGTGCCAGCAGCGGTCGGGAAAAAGAGACCCAGTACTTC	CASSGREKETQYF
TRBJ1-6	-	-	TRBV6-5	TGTGCCAGCAGTTACGACAGAGATTCACCCCTCCACTTT	CASSYDRDSPLHF
TRBJ2-3	-	-	TRBV6-5	TGTGCCAGCAGGGGTAAACAGGGATACACAGATACGCAGTATTTT	CASRGKQGYTDTQYF
TRBJ2-7	-	-	TRBV6-5	TGTGCCAGCAGTGAAGGCACTACCTCGTTGAAGCAGTACTTC	CASSEGTTSLKQYF
TRBJ2-2	once	-	TRBV9	TGTGCCAGCAGCCATTTATCCGCCTTAGGAGGGGCGCAAGGCACCGGGGAGCTGTTTTTT	CASSHLSALGGAQGTGELFF
TRBJ1-5	-	TRBD1	TRBV7-9	TGTGCCAGCAGCACGACAGGGGGAGGCAATCAGCCCCAGCATTTT	CASSTTGGGNQPQHF
TRBJ2-3	-	-	TRBV11-2	TGTGCCAGCAGCTTAGTCTCAGATACGCAGTATTTT	CASSLVSDTQYF
TRBJ1-2	-	-	TRBV28	TGTGCCAGCAGTCCCACAGGTATAGGTCGTGGCTACACCTTC	CASSPTGIGRGYTF
TRBJ2-7	-	-	TRBV28	TGTGCCAGCAGTTTATGGAGGGCGGGGTCCTACGAGCAGTACTTC	CASSLWRAGSYEQYF
TRBJ2-2	-	-	TRBV11-2	TGTGCCAGCAGCTCCCTCAGGTACCCCGGGGAGCTGTTTTTT	CASSSLRYPGELFF
TRBJ1-1	-	-	TRBV18	TGTGCCAGCTCACGACAGCAGAACACTGAAGCTTTCTTT	CASSRQQNTEAFF
TRBJ1-3	-	-	TRBV18	TGTGCCAGCTCAACCACAGGGGGAAACACCATATATTTT	CASSTTGGNTIYF
TRBJ1-5	-	TRBD1	TRBV2	TGTGCCAGCAGTGGAGGCCGACAGGGGGCGAATCAGCCCCAGCATTTT	CASSGGRQGANQPQHF
TRBJ1-1	once	TRBD1	TRBV28	TGTGCCAGCAGTCAGGGACAGAAACAAGCTTTCTTT	CASSQGQKQAFF
TRBJ2-5	-	-	TRBV25-1	TGTGCCAGCAGTGAATATAATTCAGGGTTCCAAGAGACCCAGTACTTC	CASSEYNSGFQETQYF
TRBJ2-7	-	TRBD1	TRBV5-1	TGCGCCAGCAGCGGGATTTCCGGGACAGTCTCCTACGAGCAGTACTTC	CASSGISGTVSYEQYF
TRBJ1-5	-	-	TRBV30	TGTGCCTGGAGTACTGATAGCAATCAGCCCCAGCATTTT	CAWSTDSNQPQHF
TRBJ2-2	-	-	TRBV29-1	TGCAGCGTTGCAAAGAGCGGCACCGGGGAGCTGTTTTTT	CSVAKSGTGELFF
TRBJ1-1	-	-	TRBV7-2	TGTGCCAGCAGCTTACGGGGGGGGATCACTGAAGCTTTCTTT	CASSLRGGITEAFF
TRBJ2-5	few	-	TRBV20-1	TGCAGTGCTAGGGCTCGAGAGACCCAGTACTTC	CSARARETQYF
TRBJ2-1	-	TRBD1	TRBV6-5	TGTGCCAGCAGTCCGACAGGGGGGGAATACAATGAGCAGTTCTTC	CASSPTGGEYNEQFF
TRBJ2-2	-	TRBD1	TRBV10-3	TGTGCCATCAGTGATCCAGGGGGAAATGGGGAGCTGTTTTTT	CAISDPGGNGELFF
TRBJ2-7	-	-	TRBV28	TGTGCTTCAGCTTGGGCCCGCCAGGGAGGCGAGCAGTACTTC	CASAWARQGGEQYF
TRBJ2-4	-	TRBD1	TRBV7-6	TGTGCCAGCAGCGCCAAGGACAGGGGGTCACGGAACATTCAGTACTTC	CASSAKDRGSRNIQYF
TRBJ1-6	-	TRBD1	TRBV2	TGTGCCAGCAGGGGGATGGGACAGAACTATAATTCACCCCTCCACTTT	CASRGMGQNYNSPLHF
TRBJ2-7	many	TRBD2	TRBV2	TGTGCCAGCGCTAGCGGGAGAGGCTACGAGCAGTACTTC	CASASGRGYEQYF
TRBJ2-1	-	-	TRBV13	TGTGCCAGCAGCCATAGGGGCAGGGGGGACCGCGGGCAGTTCTTC	CASSHRGRGDRGQFF